This entry features one TCR beta chain sequence. The target antigen is unknown. This record belongs to a study of radiation and T cells in renal cell carcinoma. Clones were sequenced by immunoSEQ multiplex PCR, and TCRdb holds only the in-frame ones, with some missing. This table has about 25,000 clones, more than 45% appearing once. Regarding treatment: treatment-naive control, cytoreductive nephrectomy. Whole-study results and caveats: Dominant CDR3 motifs were more common in irradiated tumors than controls. Sampling covered only approximately 1 g of each tumor.

V shed 7 bases and J shed 3 bases, with 17 bases lying between them. This CDR3 spans 15 amino acids. The germline V gene has CDR1 SGHTS and CDR2 YDEGEE. The gene calls are TRBV5-8 and TRBJ1-5; tentative D call: TRBD1 (5 bases). The starting material was tumor tissue, obtained from a patient whose treatment was nephrectomy without radiotherapy. The TCR comes from a man between 35 and 55 years old with renal cell carcinoma. The CDR3 region has the DNA TGTGCCAGCGGGGGGTCCAGCAACTTCAATCAGCCCCAGCATTTT. It encodes CASGGSSNFNQPQHF.